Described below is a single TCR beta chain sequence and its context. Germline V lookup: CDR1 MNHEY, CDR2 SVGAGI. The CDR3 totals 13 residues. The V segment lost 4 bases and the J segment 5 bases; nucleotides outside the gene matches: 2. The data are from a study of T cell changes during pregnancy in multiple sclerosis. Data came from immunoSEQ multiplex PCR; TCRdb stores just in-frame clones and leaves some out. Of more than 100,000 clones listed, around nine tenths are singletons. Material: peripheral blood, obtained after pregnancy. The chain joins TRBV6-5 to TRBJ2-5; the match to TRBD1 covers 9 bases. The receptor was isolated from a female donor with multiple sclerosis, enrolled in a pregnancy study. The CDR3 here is CASSSGQGETQYF. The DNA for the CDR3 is TGTGCCAGCAGTTCCGGACAGGGGGAGACCCAGTACTTC.